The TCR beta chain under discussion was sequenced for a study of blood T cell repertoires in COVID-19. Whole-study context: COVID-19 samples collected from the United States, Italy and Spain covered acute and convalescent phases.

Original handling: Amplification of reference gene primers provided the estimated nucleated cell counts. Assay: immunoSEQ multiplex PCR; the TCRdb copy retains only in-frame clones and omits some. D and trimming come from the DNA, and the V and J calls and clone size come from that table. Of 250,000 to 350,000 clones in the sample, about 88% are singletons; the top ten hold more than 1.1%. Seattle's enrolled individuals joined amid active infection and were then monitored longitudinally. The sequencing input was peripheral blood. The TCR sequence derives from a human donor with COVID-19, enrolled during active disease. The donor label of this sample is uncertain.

The chain's CDR3 is CASSQDRYQPQHF. For the CDR3, the DNA is TGCGCCAGCAGCCAGGACAGGTATCAGCCCCAGCATTTT. The chain is built from TRBV4-3 and TRBJ1-5; 7 nucleotides align to TRBD1. This CDR3 spans 13 amino acids. The junction had 1 base not matched to a gene; V was cut back by 3 bases and J by 5 bases. Looked up from germline, CDR1 is LGHNA and CDR2 is YSLEER.